Shown below are 5 T cell receptor beta chains from a single sample sequenced in a study of Ad26.COV2.S vaccination and SARS-CoV-2 variants. The data were produced by immunoSEQ multiplex PCR, yet TCRdb's version contains in-frame clones alone and is incomplete. The sample shows 350,000 to 400,000 clones, roughly nine tenths of them seen only once. Treatment indicated: some 19 received Ad26.COV2.S at low or high dose, single or two shots; about 5 received placebo; per-sample allocation not given. The samples date from day 63 after the first vaccine or placebo injection. This sample comprised peripheral blood, obtained in a trial of Ad26.COV2.S vaccine versus placebo. The receptors derive from a person aged 18-60 years who received the Ad26.COV2.S COVID-19 vaccine or a placebo.

The rearrangement uses TRBV5-1 and TRBJ2-3; D is uncertain. The CDR3 sequence is 15 residues long. Germline CDR1 is SGHRS and CDR2 is YFSETQ. Trimming pared 0 bases from V and 0 bases from J, leaving 8 bases between. CDR3 sequence reads: CASSLVAYSTDTQYF. In DNA, the CDR3 is TGCGCCAGCAGCTTGGTGGCATACAGCACAGATACGCAGTATTTT.

This clone was recorded a few times. J is TRBJ2-7 and V is TRBV6-1; D not resolved. This CDR3 is 15 amino acids long. Trimming stripped 1 base from V and 0 bases from J, with 10 bases between. Germline V gene data show CDR1 as MNHNS and CDR2 as SASEGT. The CDR3 nucleotides are TGTGCCAGCAGTGAAGGCTGGGTCAGCTCCTACGAGCAGTACTTC. This gives the protein CASSEGWVSSYEQYF.

This chain connects TRBV5-6 to TRBJ2-7; 8 bases map to TRBD1. In germline, CDR1 is SGHDT, CDR2 YYEEEE. V gave up 4 bases and J gave up 2 bases; unmatched junction bases: 14. This CDR3 region has 17 residues. The CDR3 spells CASSPRGTGPGPYEQYF. The CDR3 region has the DNA TGTGCCAGCAGCCCTCGGGGGACAGGTCCGGGACCCTACGAGCAGTACTTC. Full variable domain (outside the CDR3, taken from reference TRBV5-6 and TRBJ2-7): DAGVTQSPTHLIKTRGQQVTLRCSPKSGHDTVSWYQQALGQGPQFIFQYYEEEERQRGNFPDRFSGHQFPNYSSELNVNALLLGDSALYLCASSPRGTGPGPYEQYFGPGTRLTVT.

V gene TRBV5-4 combines with J gene TRBJ2-2, with D perhaps assigned TRBD1 or TRBD2 (5 bases each). The CDR3 sequence is 15 residues long. The V and J ends lost 2 bases and 4 bases respectively, with 12 bases between them. Germline lookup yields CDR1 SGHNT and CDR2 YYREEE (reference sequence). CDR3 residues: CASSLPGTTTGELFF. The CDR3 DNA reads as TGTGCCAGCAGCTTACCGGGGACGACCACCGGGGAGCTGTTTTTT.

In its sample, this clone was seen a few times. The CDR3 protein is CATLWTGEQYF. Here the CDR3 DNA reads TGTGCCACGCTTTGGACAGGGGAGCAGTACTTC. The chain uses TRBV6-5 and TRBJ2-7, with 8 bases identical to TRBD1. This CDR3 comprises 11 residues. The junction had 6 bases not matched to a gene; V was cut back by 10 bases and J by 7 bases. Germline CDR1 is MNHEY and CDR2 is SVGAGI.